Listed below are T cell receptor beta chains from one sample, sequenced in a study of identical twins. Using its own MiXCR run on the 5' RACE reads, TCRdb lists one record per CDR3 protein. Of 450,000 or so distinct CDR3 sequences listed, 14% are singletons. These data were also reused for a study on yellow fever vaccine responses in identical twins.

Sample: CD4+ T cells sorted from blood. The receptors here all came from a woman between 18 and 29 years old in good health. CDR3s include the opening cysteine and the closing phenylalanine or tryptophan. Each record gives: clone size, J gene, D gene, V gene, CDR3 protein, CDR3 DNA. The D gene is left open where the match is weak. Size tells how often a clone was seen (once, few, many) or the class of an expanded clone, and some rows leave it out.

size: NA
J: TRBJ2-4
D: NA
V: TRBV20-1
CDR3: CSATHLAKNIQYF
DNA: TGCAGTGCTACTCATCTAGCCAAAAACATTCAGTACTTC

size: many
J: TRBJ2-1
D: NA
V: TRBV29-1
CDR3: CSVLGNEQFF
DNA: TGCAGCGTTTTAGGCAATGAGCAGTTCTTC

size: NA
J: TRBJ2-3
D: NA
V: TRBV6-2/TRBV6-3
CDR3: CASSYIAGWGDTQYF
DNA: TGTGCCAGCAGTTACATCGCGGGATGGGGTGATACGCAGTATTTT

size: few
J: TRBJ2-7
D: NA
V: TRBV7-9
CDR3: CASSLGRQEGHEQYF
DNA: TGTGCCAGCAGCTTGGGCCGCCAGGAGGGTCACGAGCAGTACTTC

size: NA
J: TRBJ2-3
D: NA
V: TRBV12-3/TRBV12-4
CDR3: CASSLVGARYF
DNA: TGTGCCAGCAGTTTAGTGGGGGCTAGGTATTTT

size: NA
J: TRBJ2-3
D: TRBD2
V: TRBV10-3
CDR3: CATRLAEDTQYF
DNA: TGTGCCACGCGACTAGCGGAAGATACGCAGTATTTT

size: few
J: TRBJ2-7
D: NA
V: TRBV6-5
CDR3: CASSYSMASYEQYF
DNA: TGTGCCAGCAGTTACTCGATGGCCTCCTACGAGCAGTACTTC

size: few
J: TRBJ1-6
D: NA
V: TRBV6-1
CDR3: CASDDQGSYNSPLHF
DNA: TGTGCCAGCGATGATCAGGGATCCTATAATTCACCCCTCCACTTT

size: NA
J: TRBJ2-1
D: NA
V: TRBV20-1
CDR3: CSAPGPAPEQFF
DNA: TGCAGTGCTCCCGGACCTGCGCCCGAGCAGTTCTTC

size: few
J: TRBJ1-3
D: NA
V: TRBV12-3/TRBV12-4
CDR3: CASSPRATIYF
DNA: TGTGCCAGCAGCCCTCGGGCCACCATATATTTT

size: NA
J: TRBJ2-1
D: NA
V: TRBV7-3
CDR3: CASSLRREPYNEQFF
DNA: TGTGCCAGCAGCTTAAGACGGGAGCCTTACAATGAGCAGTTCTTC

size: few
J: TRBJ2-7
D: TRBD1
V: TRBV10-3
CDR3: CAISEVETGVNEQYF
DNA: TGTGCCATCAGTGAGGTCGAGACAGGGGTAAACGAGCAGTACTTC

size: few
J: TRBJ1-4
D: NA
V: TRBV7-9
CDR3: CASSLALGHTNEKLFF
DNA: TGTGCCAGCAGCTTAGCCTTGGGACACACTAATGAAAAACTGTTTTTT

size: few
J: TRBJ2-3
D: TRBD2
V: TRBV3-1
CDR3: CASSLLGGGAADTQYF
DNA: TGTGCCAGCAGCCTTCTCGGGGGGGGGGCCGCAGATACGCAGTATTTT

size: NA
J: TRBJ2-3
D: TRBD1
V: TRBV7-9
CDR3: CAGKMTGKDTQYF
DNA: TGTGCCGGAAAGATGACAGGGAAGGATACGCAGTATTTT

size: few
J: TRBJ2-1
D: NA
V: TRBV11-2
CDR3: CASSLDLRLRLSPSYNEQFF
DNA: TGTGCCAGCAGCTTAGATCTAAGGTTGAGACTTTCCCCCTCCTACAATGAGCAGTTCTTC

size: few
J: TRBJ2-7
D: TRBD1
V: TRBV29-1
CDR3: CSGGQGADEQYF
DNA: TGCAGCGGGGGACAGGGGGCTGACGAGCAGTACTTC

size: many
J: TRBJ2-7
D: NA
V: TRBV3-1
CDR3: CASSQVSSYEQYF
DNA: TGTGCCAGCAGCCAAGTTTCCTCCTACGAGCAGTACTTC

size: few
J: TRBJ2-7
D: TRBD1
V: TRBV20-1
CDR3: CSAGGPGQGVHEQYF
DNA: TGCAGTGCTGGGGGCCCTGGACAGGGGGTCCACGAGCAGTACTTC

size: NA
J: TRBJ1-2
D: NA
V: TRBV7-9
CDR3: CASSLGSGETYGYTF
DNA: TGTGCCAGCAGCTTAGGGTCAGGGGAGACCTATGGCTACACCTTC

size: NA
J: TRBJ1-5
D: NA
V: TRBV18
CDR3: CASSPAQGGQPQHF
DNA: TGTGCCAGCTCACCGGCACAGGGTGGTCAGCCCCAGCATTTT

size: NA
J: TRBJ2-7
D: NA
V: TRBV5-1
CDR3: CASSFQGQYEQYF
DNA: TGCGCCAGCAGCTTCCAGGGCCAGTACGAGCAGTACTTC

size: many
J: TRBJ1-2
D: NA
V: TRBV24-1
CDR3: CATSDGGLYGYTF
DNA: TGTGCCACCAGTGACGGAGGGCTCTATGGCTACACCTTC

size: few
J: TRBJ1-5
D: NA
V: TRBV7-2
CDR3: CASSLSKISNQPQHF
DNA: TGTGCCAGCAGCTTAAGCAAGATTAGCAATCAGCCCCAGCATTTT

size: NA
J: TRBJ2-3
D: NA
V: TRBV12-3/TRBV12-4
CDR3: CASTIGQTVTDTQYF
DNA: TGTGCCAGCACCATAGGACAGACCGTAACAGATACGCAGTATTTT